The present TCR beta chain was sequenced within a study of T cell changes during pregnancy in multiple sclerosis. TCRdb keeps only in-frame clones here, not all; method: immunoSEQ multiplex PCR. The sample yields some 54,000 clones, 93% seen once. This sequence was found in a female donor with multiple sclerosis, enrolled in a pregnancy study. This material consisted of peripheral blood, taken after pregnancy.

Here the CDR3 reads CASSVAPSVGNEQFF. The CDR3 coding sequence is TGTGCCAGCAGCGTAGCTCCTAGCGTCGGAAATGAGCAGTTCTTC. The rearrangement joins TRBV9 to TRBJ2-1; TRBD2 might be the D (6 bases). The CDR3 covers 15 residues. Trimming pared 0 bases from V and 7 bases from J, leaving 14 bases between. Looked up from germline, CDR1 is SGDLS and CDR2 is YYNGEE.